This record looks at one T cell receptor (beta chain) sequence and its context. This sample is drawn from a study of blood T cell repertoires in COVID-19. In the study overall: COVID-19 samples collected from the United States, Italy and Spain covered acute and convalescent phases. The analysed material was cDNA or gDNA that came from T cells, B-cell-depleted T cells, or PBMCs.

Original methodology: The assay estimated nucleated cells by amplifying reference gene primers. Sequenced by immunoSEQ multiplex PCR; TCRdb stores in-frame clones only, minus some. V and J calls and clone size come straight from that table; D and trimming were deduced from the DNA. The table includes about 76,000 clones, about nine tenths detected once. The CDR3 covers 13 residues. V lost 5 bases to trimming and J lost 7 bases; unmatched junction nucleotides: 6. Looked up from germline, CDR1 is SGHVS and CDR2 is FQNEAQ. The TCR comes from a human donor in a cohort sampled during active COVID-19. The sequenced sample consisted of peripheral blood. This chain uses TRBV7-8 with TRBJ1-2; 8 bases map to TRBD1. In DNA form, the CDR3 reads TGTGCCAGCAGCCCGGGCAGGGGGCTTGGCTACACCTTC. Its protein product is CASSPGRGLGYTF.